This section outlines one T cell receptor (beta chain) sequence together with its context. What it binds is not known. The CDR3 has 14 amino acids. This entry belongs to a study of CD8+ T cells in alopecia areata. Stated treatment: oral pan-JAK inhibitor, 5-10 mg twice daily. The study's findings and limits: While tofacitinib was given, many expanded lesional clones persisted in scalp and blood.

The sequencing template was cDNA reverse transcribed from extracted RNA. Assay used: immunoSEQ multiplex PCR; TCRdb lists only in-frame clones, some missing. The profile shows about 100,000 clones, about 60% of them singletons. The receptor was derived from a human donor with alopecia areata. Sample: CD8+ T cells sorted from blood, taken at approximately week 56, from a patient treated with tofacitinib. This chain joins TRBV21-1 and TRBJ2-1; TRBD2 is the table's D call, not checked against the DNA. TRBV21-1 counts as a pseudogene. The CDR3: CASSKGRFYNEQFF. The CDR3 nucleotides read TGTGCCAGCAGCAAAGGGAGATTTTACAATGAGCAGTTCTTC.